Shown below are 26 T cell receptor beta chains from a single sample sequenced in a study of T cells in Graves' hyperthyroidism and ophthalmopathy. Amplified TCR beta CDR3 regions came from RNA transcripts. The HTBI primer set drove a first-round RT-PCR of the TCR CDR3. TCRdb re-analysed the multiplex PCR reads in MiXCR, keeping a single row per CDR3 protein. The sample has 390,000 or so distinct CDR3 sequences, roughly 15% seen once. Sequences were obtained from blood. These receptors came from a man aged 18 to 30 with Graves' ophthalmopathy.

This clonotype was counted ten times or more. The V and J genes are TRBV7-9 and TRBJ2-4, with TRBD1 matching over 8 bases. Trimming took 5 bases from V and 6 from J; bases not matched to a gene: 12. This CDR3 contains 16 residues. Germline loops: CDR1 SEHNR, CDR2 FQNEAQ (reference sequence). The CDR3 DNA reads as TGTGCCAGCAGCCCGAGGACAGGGAGCCTCCCAAACATTCAGTACTTC. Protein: CASSPRTGSLPNIQYF.

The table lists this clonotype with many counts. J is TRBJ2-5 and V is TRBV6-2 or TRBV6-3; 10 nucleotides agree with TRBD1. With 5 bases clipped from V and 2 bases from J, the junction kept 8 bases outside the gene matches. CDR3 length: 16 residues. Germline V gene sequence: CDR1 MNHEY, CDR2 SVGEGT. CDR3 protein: CASSKRTGGRQETQYF. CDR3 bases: TGTGCCAGCAGTAAGCGGACAGGGGGGAGGCAAGAGACCCAGTACTTC.

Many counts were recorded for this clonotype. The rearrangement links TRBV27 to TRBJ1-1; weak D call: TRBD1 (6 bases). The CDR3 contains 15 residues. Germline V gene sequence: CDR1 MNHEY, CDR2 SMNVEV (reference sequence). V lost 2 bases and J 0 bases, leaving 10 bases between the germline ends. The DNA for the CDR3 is TGTGCCAGCAGTTTAGGGACAAATTTGAACACTGAAGCTTTCTTT. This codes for CASSLGTNLNTEAFF.

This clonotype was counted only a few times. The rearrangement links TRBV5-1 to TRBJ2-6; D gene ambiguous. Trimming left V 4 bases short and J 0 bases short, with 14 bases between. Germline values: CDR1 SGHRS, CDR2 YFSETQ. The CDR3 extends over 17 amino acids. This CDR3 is CASSQRSAYSGANVLTF. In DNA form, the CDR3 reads TGCGCCAGCAGCCAGAGGTCTGCTTACTCTGGGGCCAACGTCCTGACTTTC.

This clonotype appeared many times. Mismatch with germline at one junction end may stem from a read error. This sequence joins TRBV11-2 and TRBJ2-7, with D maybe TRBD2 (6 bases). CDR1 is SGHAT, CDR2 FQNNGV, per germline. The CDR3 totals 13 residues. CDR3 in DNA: TGTGCCAGCATGGGACTTCCATCCTCCGAGCAGTACTTC. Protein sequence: CASMGLPSSEQYF.

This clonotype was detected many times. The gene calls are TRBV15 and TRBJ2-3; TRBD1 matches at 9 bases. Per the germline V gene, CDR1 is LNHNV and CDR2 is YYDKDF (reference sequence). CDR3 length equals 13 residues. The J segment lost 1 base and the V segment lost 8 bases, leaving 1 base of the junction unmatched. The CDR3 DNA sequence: TGTGCCACCGGGGACAGGGGCACAGATACGCAGTATTTT. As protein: CATGDRGTDTQYF.

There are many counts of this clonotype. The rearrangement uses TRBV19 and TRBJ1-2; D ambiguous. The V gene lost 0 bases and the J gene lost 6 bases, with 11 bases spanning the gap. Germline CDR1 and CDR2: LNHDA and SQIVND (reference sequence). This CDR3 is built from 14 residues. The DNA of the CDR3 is TGTGCCAGTAGTATAGAGGCGGGATTGGATGGCTACACCTTC. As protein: CASSIEAGLDGYTF. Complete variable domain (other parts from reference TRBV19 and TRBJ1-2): DGGITQSPKYLFRKEGQNVTLSCEQNLNHDAMYWYRQDPGQGLRLIYYSQIVNDFQKGDIAEGYSVSREKKESFPLTVTSAQKNPTAFYLCASSIEAGLDGYTFGSGTRLTVV.

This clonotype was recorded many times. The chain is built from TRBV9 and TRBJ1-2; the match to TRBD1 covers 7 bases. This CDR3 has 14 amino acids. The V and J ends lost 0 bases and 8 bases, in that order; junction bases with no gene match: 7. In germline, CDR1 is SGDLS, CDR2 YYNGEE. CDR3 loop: CASSVVRGGGGYTF. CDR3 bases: TGTGCCAGCAGCGTAGTTCGAGGGGGCGGCGGCTACACCTTC.

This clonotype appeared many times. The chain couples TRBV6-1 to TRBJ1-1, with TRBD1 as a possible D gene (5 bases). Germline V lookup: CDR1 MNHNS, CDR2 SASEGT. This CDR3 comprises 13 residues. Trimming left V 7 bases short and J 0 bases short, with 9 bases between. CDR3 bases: TGTGCCAGCAAAGAGACAGTGAACACTGAAGCTTTCTTT. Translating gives CASKETVNTEAFF.

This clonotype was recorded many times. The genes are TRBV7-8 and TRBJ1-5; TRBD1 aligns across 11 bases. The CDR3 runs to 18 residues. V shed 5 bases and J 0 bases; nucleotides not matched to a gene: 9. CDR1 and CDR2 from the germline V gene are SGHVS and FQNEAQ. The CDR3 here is CASSVWTGGQYSNQPQHF. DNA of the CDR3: TGTGCCAGCAGCGTATGGACAGGGGGCCAATATAGCAATCAGCCCCAGCATTTT.

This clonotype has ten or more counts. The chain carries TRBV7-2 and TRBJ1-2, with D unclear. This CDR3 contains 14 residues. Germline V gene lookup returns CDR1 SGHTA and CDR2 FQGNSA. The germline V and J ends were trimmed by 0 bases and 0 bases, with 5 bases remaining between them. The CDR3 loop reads CASSLAYANYGYTF. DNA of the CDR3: TGTGCCAGCAGCTTAGCGTACGCTAACTATGGCTACACCTTC. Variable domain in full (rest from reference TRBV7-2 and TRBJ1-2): GAGVSQSPSNKVTEKGKDVELRCDPISGHTALYWYRQSLGQGLEFLIYFQGNSAPDKSGLPSDRFSAERTGGSVSTLTIQRTQQEDSAVYLCASSLAYANYGYTFGSGTRLTVV.

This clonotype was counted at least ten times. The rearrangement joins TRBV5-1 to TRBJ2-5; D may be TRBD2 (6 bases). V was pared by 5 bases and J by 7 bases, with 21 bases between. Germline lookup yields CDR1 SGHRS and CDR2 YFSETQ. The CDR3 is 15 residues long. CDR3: CASSISAGTEGTQYF. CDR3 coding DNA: TGCGCCAGCAGTATCTCCGCGGGAACGGAGGGGACCCAGTACTTC. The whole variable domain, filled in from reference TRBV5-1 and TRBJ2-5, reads KAGVTQTPRYLIKTRGQQVTLSCSPISGHRSVSWYQQTPGQGLQFLFEYFSETQRNKGNFPGRFSGRQFSNSRSEMNVSTLELGDSALYLCASSISAGTEGTQYFGPGTRLLVL.

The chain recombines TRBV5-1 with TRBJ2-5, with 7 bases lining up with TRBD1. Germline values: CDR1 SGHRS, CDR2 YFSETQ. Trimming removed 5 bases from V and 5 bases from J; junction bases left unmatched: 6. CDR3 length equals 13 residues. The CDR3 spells CASRETGMETQYF. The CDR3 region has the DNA TGCGCCAGCAGGGAGACAGGGATGGAGACCCAGTACTTC.

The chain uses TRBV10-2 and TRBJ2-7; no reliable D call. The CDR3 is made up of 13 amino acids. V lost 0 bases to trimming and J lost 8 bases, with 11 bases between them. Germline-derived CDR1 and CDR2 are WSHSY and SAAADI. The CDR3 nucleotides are TGCGCCAGCAGTGAGTCCCCTTCTACGAAGCAGTACTTC. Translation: CASSESPSTKQYF.

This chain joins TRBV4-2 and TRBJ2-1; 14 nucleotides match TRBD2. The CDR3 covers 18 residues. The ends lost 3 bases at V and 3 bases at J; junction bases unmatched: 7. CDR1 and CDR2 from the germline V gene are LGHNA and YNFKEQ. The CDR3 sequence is CASSQPTSGGANYNEQFF. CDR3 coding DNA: TGTGCCAGCAGCCAGCCGACTAGCGGGGGGGCCAACTACAATGAGCAGTTCTTC.

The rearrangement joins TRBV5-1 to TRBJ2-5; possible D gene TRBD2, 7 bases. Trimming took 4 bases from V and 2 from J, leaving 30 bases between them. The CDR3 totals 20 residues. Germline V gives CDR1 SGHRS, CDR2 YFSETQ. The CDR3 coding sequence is TGCGCCAGCAGCCACCCCCGGGGGGCCTTGGAGGCCCAGGATCAAGAGACCCAGTACTTC. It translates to CASSHPRGALEAQDQETQYF.

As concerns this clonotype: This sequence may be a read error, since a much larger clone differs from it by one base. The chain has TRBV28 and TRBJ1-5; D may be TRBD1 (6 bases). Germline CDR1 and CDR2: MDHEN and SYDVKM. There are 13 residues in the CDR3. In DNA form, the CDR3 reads TGTGCCAGCAACGACAGGACGGATCAGTCCCAGCATTTT. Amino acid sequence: CASNDRTDQSQHF.

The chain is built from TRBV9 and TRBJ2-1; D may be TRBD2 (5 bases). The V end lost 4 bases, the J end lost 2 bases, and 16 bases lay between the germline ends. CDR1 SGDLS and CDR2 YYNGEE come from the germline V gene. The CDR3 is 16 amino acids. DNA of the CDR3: TGTGCCAGCAGCAGGCCGGGATCTAACACCTACAATGAGCAGTTCTTC. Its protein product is CASSRPGSNTYNEQFF.

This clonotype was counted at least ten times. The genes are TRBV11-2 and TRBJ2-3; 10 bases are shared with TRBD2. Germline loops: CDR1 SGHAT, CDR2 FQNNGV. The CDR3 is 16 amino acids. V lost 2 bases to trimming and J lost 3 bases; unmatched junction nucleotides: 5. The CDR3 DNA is TGTGCCAGCAGCTTAAGGTTAGCGGGAGGAACAGATACGCAGTATTTT. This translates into CASSLRLAGGTDTQYF.

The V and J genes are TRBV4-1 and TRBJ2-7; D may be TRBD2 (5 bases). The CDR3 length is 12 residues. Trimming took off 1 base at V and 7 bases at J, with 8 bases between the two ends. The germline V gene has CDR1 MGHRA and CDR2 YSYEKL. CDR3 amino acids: CASSQVGVEQYF. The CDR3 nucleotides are TGCGCCAGCAGCCAAGTGGGAGTTGAGCAGTACTTC.

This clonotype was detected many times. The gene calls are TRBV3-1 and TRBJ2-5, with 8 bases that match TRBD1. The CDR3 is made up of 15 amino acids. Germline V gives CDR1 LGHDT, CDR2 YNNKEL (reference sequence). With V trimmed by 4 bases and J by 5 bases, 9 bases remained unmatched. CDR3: CASSPGQGGGETQYF. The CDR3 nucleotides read TGTGCCAGCAGCCCAGGACAGGGTGGGGGGGAGACCCAGTACTTC.

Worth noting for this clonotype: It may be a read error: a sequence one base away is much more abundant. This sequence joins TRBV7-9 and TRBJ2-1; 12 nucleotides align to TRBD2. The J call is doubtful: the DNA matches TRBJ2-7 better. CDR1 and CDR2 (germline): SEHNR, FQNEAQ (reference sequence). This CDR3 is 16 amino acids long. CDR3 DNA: TGTGCCAGCAGCTTCCGACTAGCGGGGGCCTACAATGAGCAGTACTTC. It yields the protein CASSFRLAGAYNEQYF.

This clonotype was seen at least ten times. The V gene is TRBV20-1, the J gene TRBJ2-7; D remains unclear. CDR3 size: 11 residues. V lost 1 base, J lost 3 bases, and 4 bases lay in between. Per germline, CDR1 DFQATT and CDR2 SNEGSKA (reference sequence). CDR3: CSARGGYEQYF. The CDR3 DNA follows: TGCAGTGCTAGAGGCGGCTACGAGCAGTACTTC.

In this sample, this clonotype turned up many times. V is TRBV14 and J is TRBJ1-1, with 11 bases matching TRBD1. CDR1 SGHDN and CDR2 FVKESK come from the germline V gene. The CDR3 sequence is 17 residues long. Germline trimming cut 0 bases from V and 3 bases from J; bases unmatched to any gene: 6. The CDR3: CASSQDPPGQGDTEAFF. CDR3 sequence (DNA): TGTGCCAGCAGCCAAGACCCCCCGGGACAGGGGGACACTGAAGCTTTCTTT.

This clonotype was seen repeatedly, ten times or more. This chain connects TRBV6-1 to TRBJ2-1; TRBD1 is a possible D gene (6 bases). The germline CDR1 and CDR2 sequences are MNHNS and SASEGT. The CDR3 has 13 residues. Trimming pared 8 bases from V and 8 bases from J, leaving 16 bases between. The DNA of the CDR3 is TGTGCCAGCCGGGACGGAGCAGGGGATGAGCAGTTCTTC. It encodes CASRDGAGDEQFF.

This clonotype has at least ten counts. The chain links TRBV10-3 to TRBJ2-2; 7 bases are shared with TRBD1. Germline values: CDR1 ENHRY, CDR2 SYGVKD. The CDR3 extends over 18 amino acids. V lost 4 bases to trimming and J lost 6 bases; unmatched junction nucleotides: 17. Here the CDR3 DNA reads TGTGCCATCAGTGGAGGGGGCGTAAGCTTGAAGGTTCCCGGGGAGCTGTTTTTT. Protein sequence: CAISGGGVSLKVPGELFF.